This TCR beta chain was recorded in a study of blood T cells in healthy people across ages. Study-level background: Capture via template switching afforded approximately one barcoded beta molecule per two T cells.

This CDR3 comprises 16 residues. Germline V lookup: CDR1 SEHNR, CDR2 FQNEAQ (reference sequence). V was pared by 6 bases and J by 0 bases, with 4 bases of the junction left unmatched. In the case of this clonotype: Its antigen is as yet unknown.

Study-level findings and limits: In long-lived donors, naive CD4+ cell counts and diversity exceeded those of aged donors. Per million T cells, TCR beta diversity dropped about linearly as age rose. The unsorted PBMCs prevented any conclusive comparison of naive versus antigen-experienced cells.

Sample-barcoded 5' priming and a J-beta primer mix drove a second PCR of roughly 7 to 11 cycles. TCRdb recomputed calls from the 5' RACE reads with MiXCR, one row per CDR3 protein. The data contain hundreds of thousands of distinct CDR3 sequences, approximately 52% of them singletons. This receptor was taken from an elderly woman in good health. V is TRBV7-9 and J is TRBJ2-6, with 8 positions matching TRBD2. Sequences were obtained from blood. The CDR3 region has the DNA TGTGCCAGCAGTTCGAGCGGGGGCTCTGGGGCCAACGTCCTGACTTTC. As protein: CASSSSGGSGANVLTF.